This TCR beta chain stems from a study of STAT5B mutations in CD4+ large granular lymphocyte leukemia. The study's findings and limits: 8/27 top patient clones versus 2/35 control clones were TRBV06-family.

Buffy coats from healthy blood donors served as controls. The germline gives CDR1 SGHRS, CDR2 YFSETQ. Trimming at V came to 3 bases and at J to 4 bases, leaving 6 bases not matched to a gene. This CDR3 spans 15 amino acids. With regard to this clone: What it binds is unknown.

Original processing methods: Productive clonotypes were detectable down to 2.59 x 10-5 frequency. The assay was immunoSEQ multiplex PCR, and TCRdb's table has in-frame clones only and misses some. Clone size and V and J calls were adopted from that table, with D and trimming inferred from the DNA. The sample includes tens of thousands of clones, approximately 75% of them seen just once. This chain connects TRBV5-1 to TRBJ2-3; 9 nucleotides align to TRBD2. This TCR was recovered from a human donor in good health. The sequenced material came from CD4+ T cells from blood buffy coats. As DNA, the CDR3 is TGCGCCAGCAGCTCCCTTAGCGGGAGCTCAGATACGCAGTATTTT. Its protein product is CASSSLSGSSDTQYF.